Listed below are T cell receptor beta chains from one sample, sequenced in a study of monozygotic twins with inflammatory bowel disease. TCRdb re-called the 5' RACE reads, yielding one record per CDR3 amino acid sequence without DNA. The sample has 150,000 to 200,000 distinct CDR3 sequences. Sequencing was performed on blood. Every receptor here comes from a human donor with ulcerative colitis or Crohn's disease, or a healthy co-twin of an affected twin (not recorded which). Each CDR3 is given with its conserved first and last residue.

>TRBV6-1|TRBJ2-2
CASSENPSGATNTGELFF
>TRBV15|TRBJ1-1
CATSRVGGQGTEAFF
>TRBV4-3|TRBJ2-1
CASSQDFGSGSLTNEQFF
>TRBV10-3|TRBJ2-3
CAAHPRGGLDTQYF
>TRBV10-3|TRBJ2-3
CAIRLEGTDTQYF
>TRBV20-1|TRBJ1-6
CSARNRAGLSNSPLHF
>TRBV7-8|TRBJ2-1
CASSFRGRGYNEQFF
>TRBV27|TRBJ2-3
CASSSPGQGLDTQYF
>TRBV18|TRBJ2-3
CASSTGTGGDTQYF
>TRBV5-1|TRBJ2-1
CASSLSPHVSYNEQFF
>TRBV7-2|TRBJ1-2
CASSFQGYGYTF
>TRBV19|TRBJ1-1
CASSFLMNTEAFF